This passage covers 28 T cell receptor beta chains from one sample sequenced in a study of a mutant IDH1 vaccine in newly diagnosed glioma. Using immunoSEQ multiplex PCR, the repertoire was profiled, and TCRdb retains in-frame clones only, with some absent. The table has approximately 100,000 clones, over 85% seen once. The sample's time point: week 47, end of study. One vaccine dose held 300 ug of mutant IDH1 20-mer peptide and came with topical imiquimod. These receptors' antigens are unknown. The sequencing used PBMCs, collected from a glioma patient whose treatment included an IDH1 peptide vaccine. These receptors all come from a woman between 50 and 59 years old with glioma.

The CDR3 DNA follows: TGTGCCATCAGCCCGAGCCGGGGAGCTGGAAACACCATATATTTT. Its translation is CAISPSRGAGNTIYF. This sequence joins TRBV10-3 and TRBJ1-3, with D uncertain. CDR3 length: 15 amino acids. V lost 6 bases, J lost 2 bases, and 14 bases lay in between. Per the germline V gene, CDR1 is ENHRY and CDR2 is SYGVKD.

This sequence joins TRBV4-1 and TRBJ2-7; 12 nucleotides align to TRBD2. Germline CDR1 reads MGHRA; CDR2 reads YSYEKL. With V trimmed by 1 base and J by 0 bases, 1 base remained unmatched. This CDR3 is 16 amino acids long. The CDR3: CASSQGTSGISYEQYF. DNA for the CDR3: TGCGCCAGCAGCCAAGGGACTAGCGGGATCTCCTACGAGCAGTACTTC.

The chain uses TRBV27 and TRBJ2-7; 8 bases are shared with TRBD1. Unmatched junction bases numbered 4, after V lost 0 bases and J lost 6 bases. Germline V lookup: CDR1 MNHEY, CDR2 SMNVEV (reference sequence). The CDR3 is made up of 14 amino acids. CDR3 DNA: TGTGCCAGCAGTTTATCGTCAGGGGGCTTCGAGCAGTACTTC. The encoded protein is CASSLSSGGFEQYF.

This clone has a single count. The genes are TRBV28 and TRBJ2-5, with D maybe TRBD1 (6 bases). The CDR3 has 15 residues. Between the trimmed V and J ends, which lost 8 bases and 2 bases, there was a span of 18 bases. CDR1 is MDHEN, CDR2 SYDVKM, per germline. CDR3 DNA: TGTGCCAGCGTCCCACGATACAGGGAACAAGAGACCCAGTACTTC. The encoded protein is CASVPRYREQETQYF. The full variable domain, completed using reference TRBV28 and TRBJ2-5, is DVKVTQSSRYLVKRTGEKVFLECVQDMDHENMFWYRQDPGLGLRLIYFSYDVKMKEKGDIPEGYSVSREKKERFSLILESASTNQTSMYLCASVPRYREQETQYFGPGTRLLVL.

The chain links TRBV10-3 to TRBJ2-7; 9 bases are a match to TRBD2. CDR1 is ENHRY and CDR2 is SYGVKD in the germline V gene. After removal of 3 bases from V and 4 bases from J, the junction contained 7 bases not matched to a gene. This CDR3 has 15 residues. The CDR3, as DNA: TGTGCCATCAGTGAAGCGCGGGAGGGCCGGTACGAGCAGTACTTC. Amino acids: CAISEAREGRYEQYF.

This chain links TRBV6-1 with TRBJ2-5; no firm D call. TRBJ2-7 matches the DNA end more closely, so the J call is doubtful. CDR3 length equals 14 residues. The germline CDR1 and CDR2 sequences are MNHNS and SASEGT. CDR3 bases: TGTGCCAGCAGTGAAGCGGGCCTCTCGATCGAGCAGTACTTC. Translation gives CASSEAGLSIEQYF.

This clone was detected only once. The chain employs TRBV9 and TRBJ1-3; D possibly corresponds to TRBD1 (6 bases). The germline V gene encodes CDR1 SGDLS and CDR2 YYNGEE. The V and J ends lost 5 bases and 4 bases respectively, with 13 bases between them. CDR3 size: 14 residues. CDR3 DNA: TGTGCCAGCAGTGAAACAGGGCGAGGAAACACCATATATTTT. It yields the protein CASSETGRGNTIYF.

The rearrangement uses TRBV10-3 and TRBJ1-2, with no clear D. The CDR3 loop spans 12 amino acids. The germline V gene encodes CDR1 ENHRY and CDR2 SYGVKD. Trimming took 3 bases from V and 4 from J, leaving 6 bases between them. The chain's CDR3 is CAISDTSYGYTF. CDR3 bases: TGTGCCATCAGTGACACCAGCTATGGCTACACCTTC.

The chain recombines TRBV7-2 with TRBJ1-2, with 11 bases lining up with TRBD1. CDR1 SGHTA and CDR2 FQGNSA come from the germline V gene. The V and J ends lost 2 bases and 4 bases, in that order; junction bases with no gene match: 9. The CDR3 runs 17 residues. For the CDR3, the DNA is TGTGCCAGCAGCTTAAGGGACAGGACAGGGGGCAGCTATGGCTACACCTTC. Encoded protein: CASSLRDRTGGSYGYTF. The full variable domain, completed using reference TRBV7-2 and TRBJ1-2, is GAGVSQSPSNKVTEKGKDVELRCDPISGHTALYWYRQSLGQGLEFLIYFQGNSAPDKSGLPSDRFSAERTGGSVSTLTIQRTQQEDSAVYLCASSLRDRTGGSYGYTFGSGTRLTVV.

The CDR3 region is CASSVWASGTGELFF. The CDR3 DNA reads TGTGCCAGCAGTGTATGGGCTAGCGGGACCGGGGAGCTGTTTTTT. This sequence joins TRBV6-1 and TRBJ2-2, with 8 nucleotides matching TRBD2. The germline V gene has CDR1 MNHNS and CDR2 SASEGT. V lost 4 bases and J lost 5; bases outside the gene matches: 6. This CDR3 is built from 15 residues.

J is TRBJ2-1 and V is TRBV9; D remains unclear. The germline V gene has CDR1 SGDLS and CDR2 YYNGEE. V was trimmed by 4 bases and J by 5 bases, leaving 10 bases between them. The CDR3 contains 13 residues. CDR3 coding DNA: TGTGCCAGCAGCCCTCCGGCGGACAATGAGCAGTTCTTC. It encodes CASSPPADNEQFF.

The rearrangement uses TRBV7-9 and TRBJ1-2; D ambiguous. Trimming removed 4 bases at V and 8 bases at J, with 20 bases between. CDR3 length: 15 amino acids. CDR1 and CDR2 (germline): SEHNR, FQNEAQ (reference sequence). The chain's CDR3 is CASSSGEPLEGGYTF. The DNA of the CDR3 is TGTGCCAGCAGCTCGGGTGAACCGCTTGAGGGAGGCTACACCTTC.

The genes are TRBV7-3 and TRBJ2-2; tentatively, D is TRBD2 (6 bases). Germline loops: CDR1 SGHTA, CDR2 FQGTGA. V was shortened by 5 bases and J by 6 bases, with 10 bases between the two germline ends. The CDR3 is 13 amino acids. The CDR3 region has the DNA TGTGCCAGCAGCGCCGGAGGGGCCGGGGAGCTGTTTTTT. It codes for CASSAGGAGELFF.

This chain links TRBV5-8 with TRBJ2-3; 10 bases align to TRBD2. Germline V lookup: CDR1 SGHTS, CDR2 YDEGEE. CDR3 length: 14 amino acids. With V trimmed by 4 bases and J by 5 bases, 4 bases remained unmatched. The CDR3 DNA reads TGTGCCAGCAGCCTAACTAGCGGGATAGATACGCAGTATTTT. This encodes CASSLTSGIDTQYF.

This clone was counted only a few times. This chain uses TRBV6-5 with TRBJ1-1; perhaps TRBD1 as D (6 bases). The V gene's germline CDR1 is MNHEY and CDR2 SVGAGI. Trimming cost V 11 bases and J 4 bases, with 11 bases left between them. The CDR3 is made up of 11 amino acids. CDR3 in DNA: TGTGCCGCTCAGGGGCCCACTGAAGCTTTCTTT. This translates into CAAQGPTEAFF.

V is TRBV5-1 and J is TRBJ2-4, with D possibly being TRBD2 (6 bases). The germline V gene has CDR1 SGHRS and CDR2 YFSETQ. The CDR3 totals 16 residues. Trimming left V 2 bases short and J 3 bases short, with 15 bases between. The CDR3 loop is CASSFDRRGSKNIQYF. The CDR3 DNA sequence: TGCGCCAGCAGCTTTGACAGACGGGGGAGCAAAAACATTCAGTACTTC.

This clone was counted between two and nine times. This chain links TRBV28 with TRBJ2-3; TRBD2 matches 15 bases. This CDR3 has 18 residues. Trimming at V came to 2 bases and at J to 4 bases, leaving 7 bases not matched to a gene. Germline V CDR1 and CDR2: MDHEN, SYDVKM. The CDR3 reads CASSLGLAGGPGADTQYF. CDR3 DNA sequence: TGTGCCAGCAGTTTAGGACTAGCGGGAGGGCCAGGGGCAGATACGCAGTATTTT.

This chain uses TRBV10-3 with TRBJ2-1, with D tentatively TRBD1 or TRBD2 (5 bases each). Deletions cut 9 bases from V and 8 bases from J, with 17 bases between. Germline CDR1 and CDR2: ENHRY and SYGVKD. The CDR3 loop spans 13 amino acids. The CDR3 DNA follows: TGTGCCATTGGGACCAACCTCGGGGATGAGCAGTTCTTC. Amino acid sequence: CAIGTNLGDEQFF.

The J gene is TRBJ1-1, the V gene TRBV7-6, with 11 bases lining up with TRBD1. CDR3 length equals 16 residues. CDR1 and CDR2 from the germline V gene are SGHVS and FNYEAQ. J lost 4 bases, V lost 4 bases, and 8 bases had no gene match. CDR3 residues: CASSSRTGGGGTEAFF. The CDR3 DNA follows: TGTGCCAGCAGCTCAAGGACAGGGGGCGGCGGCACTGAAGCTTTCTTT. Drawing the rest from reference TRBV7-6 and TRBJ1-1, the complete variable domain is GAGVSQSPRYKVTKRGQDVALRCDPISGHVSLYWYRQALGQGPEFLTYFNYEAQQDKSGLPNDRFSAERPEGSISTLTIQRTEQRDSAMYRCASSSRTGGGGTEAFFGQGTRLTVV.

This clone came up a few times. This rearrangement joins TRBV6-5 to TRBJ1-2; perhaps TRBD1 as D (6 bases). CDR3 length equals 14 residues. V gave up 2 bases and J gave up 4 bases, with 11 bases separating them. Per the germline V gene, CDR1 is MNHEY and CDR2 is SVGAGI. CDR3 residues: CASSYGGQPYGYTF. In nucleotides, the CDR3 is TGTGCCAGCAGTTACGGGGGACAACCCTATGGCTACACCTTC.

This chain joins TRBV28 and TRBJ2-7; 8 nucleotides match TRBD1. With V trimmed by 1 base and J by 0 bases, 5 bases remained unmatched. CDR3 length: 16 residues. CDR1 and CDR2 (germline): MDHEN, SYDVKM. The CDR3 coding sequence is TGTGCCAGCAGTTTATCGGACAGGGAACCCTCCTACGAGCAGTACTTC. Translated, it gives CASSLSDREPSYEQYF.

This clone was seen only once. The rearrangement links TRBV27 to TRBJ2-7; no definite D call. CDR3 length: 15 amino acids. Per the germline V gene, CDR1 is MNHEY and CDR2 is SMNVEV (reference sequence). Trimming took 2 bases from V and 2 from J, leaving 13 bases between them. The CDR3 region is CASSLSVGWTYEQYF. The CDR3 DNA reads TGTGCCAGCAGTTTAAGCGTAGGGTGGACCTACGAGCAGTACTTC.

CDR3 amino acids: CATKAPGRYSNQPQHF. The CDR3 DNA sequence: TGTGCCACCAAGGCACCTGGGCGGTATAGCAATCAGCCCCAGCATTTT. The chain couples TRBV19 to TRBJ1-5; D is unclear. Germline CDR1 is LNHDA and CDR2 is SQIVND (reference sequence). V was shortened by 10 bases and J by 0 bases, with 19 bases between the two germline ends. The CDR3 has 16 amino acids.

J is TRBJ1-4 and V is TRBV21-1; the D segment call TRBD1 is taken from the table without a DNA check. TRBV21-1 is marked as a pseudogene. This CDR3 has 15 residues. CDR3 nucleotides: TGTGCCAGCAGCAAAGCAGGGGACATCGGGGAAAAACTGTTTTTT. Protein product: CASSKAGDIGEKLFF.

This sequence joins TRBV5-4 and TRBJ1-1; D perhaps matches TRBD1 (6 bases). Germline loops: CDR1 SGHNT, CDR2 YYREEE (reference sequence). CDR3 length: 16 amino acids. V was trimmed by 3 bases and J by 3 bases, leaving 18 bases between them. CDR3 region: CASSSPMGGAYTEAFF. The CDR3 DNA follows: TGTGCCAGCAGCTCCCCAATGGGGGGCGCTTACACTGAAGCTTTCTTT.

V gene TRBV7-9 combines with J gene TRBJ2-1; D possibly uses TRBD1 or TRBD2 (5 bases each). V shed 2 bases and J shed 0 bases, with 8 bases lying between them. Germline V gives CDR1 SEHNR, CDR2 FQNEAQ (reference sequence). This CDR3 spans 15 amino acids. CDR3 nucleotides: TGTGCCAGCAGCTTACCAGGGAGCTCCTACAATGAGCAGTTCTTC. Its protein product is CASSLPGSSYNEQFF.

V is TRBV29-1 and J is TRBJ2-2; 13 bases map to TRBD2. Trimming at V came to 0 bases and at J to 5 bases, leaving 3 bases not matched to a gene. Per the germline V gene, CDR1 is SQVTM and CDR2 is ANQGSEA. The CDR3 has 16 amino acids. The CDR3 sequence is CSVEESGLAGTGELFF. The CDR3, as DNA: TGCAGCGTTGAAGAGTCGGGACTAGCGGGAACCGGGGAGCTGTTTTTT.

The J gene is TRBJ2-1, the V gene TRBV4-1, with D perhaps matching TRBD2 (7 bases). Germline V gene lookup returns CDR1 MGHRA and CDR2 YSYEKL. CDR3 length: 17 residues. V lost 8 bases, J lost 0 bases, and 20 bases lay in between. The CDR3 nucleotides are TGCGCCAGCTCCCTGGGAGGGGGGGTGAGCTCCTACAATGAGCAGTTCTTC. Amino acid sequence: CASSLGGGVSSYNEQFF.